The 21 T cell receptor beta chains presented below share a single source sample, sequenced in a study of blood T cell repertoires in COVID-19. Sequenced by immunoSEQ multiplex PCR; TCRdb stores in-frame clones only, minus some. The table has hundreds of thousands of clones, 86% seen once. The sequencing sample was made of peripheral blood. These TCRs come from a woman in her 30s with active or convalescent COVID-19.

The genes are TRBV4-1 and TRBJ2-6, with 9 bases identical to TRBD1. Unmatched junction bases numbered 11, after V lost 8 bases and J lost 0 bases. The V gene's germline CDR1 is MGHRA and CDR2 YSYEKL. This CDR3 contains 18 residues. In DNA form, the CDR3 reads TGCGCCAGCCGCTCCCCGGGACAGGGAGGCTCTGGGGCCAACGTCCTGACTTTC. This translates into CASRSPGQGGSGANVLTF.

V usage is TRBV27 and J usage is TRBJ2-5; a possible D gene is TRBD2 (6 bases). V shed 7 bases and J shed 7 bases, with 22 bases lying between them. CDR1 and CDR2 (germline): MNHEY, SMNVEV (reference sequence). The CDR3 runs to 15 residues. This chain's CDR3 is CASMGPIHGRGTQYF. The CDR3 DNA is TGTGCCAGCATGGGCCCGATACATGGGCGGGGGACCCAGTACTTC.

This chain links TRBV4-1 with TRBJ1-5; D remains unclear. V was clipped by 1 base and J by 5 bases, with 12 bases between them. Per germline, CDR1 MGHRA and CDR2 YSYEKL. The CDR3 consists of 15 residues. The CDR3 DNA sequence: TGCGCCAGCAGCCAAGTACCGGGTGGATATCAGCCCCAGCATTTT. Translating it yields CASSQVPGGYQPQHF.

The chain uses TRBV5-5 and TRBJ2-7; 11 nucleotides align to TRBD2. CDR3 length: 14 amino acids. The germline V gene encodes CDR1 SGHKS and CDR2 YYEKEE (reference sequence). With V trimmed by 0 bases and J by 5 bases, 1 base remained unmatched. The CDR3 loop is CASSLGLAGHEQYF. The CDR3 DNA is TGTGCCAGCAGCTTGGGACTAGCGGGACACGAGCAGTACTTC.

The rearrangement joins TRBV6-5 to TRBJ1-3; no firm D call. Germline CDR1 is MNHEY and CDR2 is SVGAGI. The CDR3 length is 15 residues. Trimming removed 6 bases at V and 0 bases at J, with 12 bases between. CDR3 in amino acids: CASSGTVFSGNTIYF. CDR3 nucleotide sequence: TGTGCCAGCAGCGGTACAGTTTTCTCTGGAAACACCATATATTTT.

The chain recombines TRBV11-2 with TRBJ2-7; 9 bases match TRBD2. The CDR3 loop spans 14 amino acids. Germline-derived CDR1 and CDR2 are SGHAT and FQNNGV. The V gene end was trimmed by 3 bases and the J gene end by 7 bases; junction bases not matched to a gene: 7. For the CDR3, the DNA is TGTGCCAGCAGCTTTAGCGGGAGTACAGGAGAGCAGTACTTC. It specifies CASSFSGSTGEQYF.

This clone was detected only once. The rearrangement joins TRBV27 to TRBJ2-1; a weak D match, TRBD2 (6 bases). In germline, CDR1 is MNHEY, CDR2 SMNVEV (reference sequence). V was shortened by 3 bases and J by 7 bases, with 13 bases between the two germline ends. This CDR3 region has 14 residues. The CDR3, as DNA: TGTGCCAGCAGTTTTCCCGGGAGTAGGAATGAGCAGTTCTTC. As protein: CASSFPGSRNEQFF.

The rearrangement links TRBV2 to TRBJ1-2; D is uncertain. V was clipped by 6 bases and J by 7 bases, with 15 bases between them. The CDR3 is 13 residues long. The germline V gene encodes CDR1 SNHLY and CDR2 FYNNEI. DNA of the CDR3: TGTGCCAGCAGCGGGGATGGAGTTGGTGGCTACACCTTC. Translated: CASSGDGVGGYTF.

The CDR3 DNA reads TGTGCCAGCAGCTTGCAGGATTATGGCTACACCTTC. Its protein product is CASSLQDYGYTF. V usage is TRBV11-2 and J usage is TRBJ1-2; D remains unclear. The ends were cut back, 3 bases at V and 5 bases at J, with 7 bases in the middle. CDR3 length: 12 amino acids. Germline CDR1 SGHAT, CDR2 FQNNGV. The complete variable domain, with remaining parts taken from reference TRBV11-2 and TRBJ1-2, reads EAGVAQSPRYKIIEKRQSVAFWCNPISGHATLYWYQQILGQGPKLLIQFQNNGVVDDSQLPKDRFSAERLKGVDSTLKIQPAKLEDSAVYLCASSLQDYGYTFGSGTRLTVV.

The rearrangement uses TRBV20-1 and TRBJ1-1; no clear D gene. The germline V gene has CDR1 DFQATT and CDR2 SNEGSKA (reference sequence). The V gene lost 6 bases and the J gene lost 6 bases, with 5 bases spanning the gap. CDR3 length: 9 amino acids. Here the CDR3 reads CSAGAEAFF. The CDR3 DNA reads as TGCAGTGCCGGGGCTGAAGCTTTCTTT.

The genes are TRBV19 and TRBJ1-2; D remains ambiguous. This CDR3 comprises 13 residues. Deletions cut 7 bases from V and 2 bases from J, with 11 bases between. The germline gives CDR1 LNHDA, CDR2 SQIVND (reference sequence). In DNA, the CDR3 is TGTGCCAGTATCGAACGGGGAAACTATGGCTACACCTTC. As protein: CASIERGNYGYTF.

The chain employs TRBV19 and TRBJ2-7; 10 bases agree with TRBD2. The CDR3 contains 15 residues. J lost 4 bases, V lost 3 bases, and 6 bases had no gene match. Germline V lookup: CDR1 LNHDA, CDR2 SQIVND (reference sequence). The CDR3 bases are TGTGCCAGTAGTATCCTAGCGGGAGTAGATTACGAGCAGTACTTC. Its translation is CASSILAGVDYEQYF.

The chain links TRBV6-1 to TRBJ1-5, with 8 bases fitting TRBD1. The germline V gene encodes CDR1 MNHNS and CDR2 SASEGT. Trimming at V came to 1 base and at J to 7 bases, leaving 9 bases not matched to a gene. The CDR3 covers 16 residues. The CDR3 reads CASSEEGQGSWQPQHF. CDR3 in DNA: TGTGCCAGCAGTGAAGAAGGACAGGGATCCTGGCAGCCCCAGCATTTT.

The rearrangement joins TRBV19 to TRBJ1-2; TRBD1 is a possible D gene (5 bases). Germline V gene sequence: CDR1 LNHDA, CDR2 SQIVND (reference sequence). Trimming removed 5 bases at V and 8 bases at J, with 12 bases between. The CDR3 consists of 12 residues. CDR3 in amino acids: CASSLRAEGYTF. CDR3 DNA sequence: TGTGCCAGTAGTCTCAGGGCGGAGGGCTACACCTTC.

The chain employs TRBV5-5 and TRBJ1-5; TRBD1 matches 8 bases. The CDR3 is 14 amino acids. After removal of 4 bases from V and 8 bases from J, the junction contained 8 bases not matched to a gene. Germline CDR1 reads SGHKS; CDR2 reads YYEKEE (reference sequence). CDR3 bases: TGTGCCAGCAGCCCCGGACAGGGACTCGAGCCCCAGCATTTT. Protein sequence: CASSPGQGLEPQHF.

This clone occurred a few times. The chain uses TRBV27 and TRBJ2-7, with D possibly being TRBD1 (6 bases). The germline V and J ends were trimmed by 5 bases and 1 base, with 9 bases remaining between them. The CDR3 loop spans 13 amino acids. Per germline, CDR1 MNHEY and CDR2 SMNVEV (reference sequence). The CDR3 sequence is CASSIQGSYEQYF. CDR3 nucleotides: TGTGCCAGCAGTATACAGGGATCCTACGAGCAGTACTTC.

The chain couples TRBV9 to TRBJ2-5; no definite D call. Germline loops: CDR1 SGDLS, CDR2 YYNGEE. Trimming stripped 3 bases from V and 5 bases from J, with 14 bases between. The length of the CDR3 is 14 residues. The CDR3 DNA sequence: TGTGCCAGCAGCGGCAGCGCAGCGACGGAGACCCAGTACTTC. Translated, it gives CASSGSAATETQYF.

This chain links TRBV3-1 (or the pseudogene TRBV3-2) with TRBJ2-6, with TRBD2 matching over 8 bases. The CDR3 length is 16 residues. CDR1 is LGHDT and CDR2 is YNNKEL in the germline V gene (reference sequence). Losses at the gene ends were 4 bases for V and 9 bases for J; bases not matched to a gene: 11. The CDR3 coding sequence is TGTGCCAGCAGCCCACTCCGGGGGGGTAAGGGCAACGTCCTGACTTTC. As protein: CASSPLRGGKGNVLTF.

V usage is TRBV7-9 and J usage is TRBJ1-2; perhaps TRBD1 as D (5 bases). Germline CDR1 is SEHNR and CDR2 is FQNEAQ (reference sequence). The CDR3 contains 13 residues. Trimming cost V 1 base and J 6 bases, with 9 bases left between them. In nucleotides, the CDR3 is TGTGCCAGCAGCTTAGGAGCAGGGCATGGCTACACCTTC. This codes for CASSLGAGHGYTF.

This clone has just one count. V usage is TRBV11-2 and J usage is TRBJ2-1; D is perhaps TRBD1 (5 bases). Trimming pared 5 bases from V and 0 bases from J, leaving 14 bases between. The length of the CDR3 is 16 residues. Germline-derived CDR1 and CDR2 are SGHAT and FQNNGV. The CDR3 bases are TGTGCCAGCAGCCTGACAGAGCTAAACTCCTACAATGAGCAGTTCTTC. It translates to CASSLTELNSYNEQFF.

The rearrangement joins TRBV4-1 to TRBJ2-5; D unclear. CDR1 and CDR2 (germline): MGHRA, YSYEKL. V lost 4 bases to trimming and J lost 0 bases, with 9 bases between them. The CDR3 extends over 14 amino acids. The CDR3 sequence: CASSPQADQETQYF. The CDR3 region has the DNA TGCGCCAGCAGCCCCCAGGCCGACCAAGAGACCCAGTACTTC.